This is a list of T cell receptor beta chains from one sample in a study of CD8 T cells in Susac syndrome. TCRdb itself ran the immunoSEQ multiplex PCR reads through MiXCR, one entry per CDR3 protein. This sample yields about 49,000 distinct CDR3 sequences, of which 90% to 95% are seen a single time; almost 0.55% belongs to the top ten. Sequenced input: CD8+ T cells from PBMCs. The receptors shown here come from a human donor in good health. Both conserved end residues are part of each CDR3. Each record gives: J gene, clone size, V gene, D gene, CDR3 protein, CDR3 DNA. D genes are given only for firm matches. Size tells how often a clone was seen (once, few, many) or the class of an expanded clone, and some rows leave it out.

TRBJ2-7 | - | TRBV7-2 | - | CASSPTTGSAYEQYF | TGTGCCAGCAGTCCAACTACGGGATCTGCCTACGAGCAGTACTTC
TRBJ2-1 | - | TRBV24-1 | TRBD2 | CATSDLLAGEINEQFF | TGTGCCACCAGTGATTTGCTGGCGGGAGAAATCAATGAGCAGTTCTTC
TRBJ2-3 | - | TRBV7-9 | - | CASISPTRTDTQYF | TGTGCCAGCATCAGCCCGACTAGGACAGATACGCAGTATTTT
TRBJ2-7 | - | TRBV18 | TRBD1 | CASSPADRDDYEQYF | TGTGCCAGCTCCCCTGCGGACAGGGACGATTACGAGCAGTACTTC
TRBJ1-1 | - | TRBV7-9 | - | CASSRGSGEGFEAFF | TGTGCCAGCAGTCGCGGGTCAGGTGAAGGGTTTGAAGCTTTCTTT
TRBJ1-5 | - | TRBV28 | TRBD1 | CASSPGTGGQPQHF | TGTGCCAGCAGCCCCGGGACAGGGGGTCAGCCCCAGCATTTT
TRBJ1-5 | - | TRBV29-1 | TRBD1 | CSVRDREGQPQHF | TGCAGCGTGCGGGACAGGGAGGGTCAGCCCCAGCATTTT
TRBJ2-2 | - | TRBV10-2 | - | CASSGLTGELFF | TGCGCCAGCAGTGGTCTCACCGGGGAGCTGTTTTTT
TRBJ1-1 | - | TRBV6-5 | - | CASRTPSRGTEAFF | TGTGCCAGCAGAACCCCCAGCCGGGGCACTGAAGCTTTCTTT
TRBJ2-7 | - | TRBV7-8 | TRBD2 | CASSLAGGREPQYF | TGTGCCAGCAGCTTGGCGGGAGGACGGGAGCCGCAGTACTTC
TRBJ2-2 | - | TRBV29-1 | - | CSVEDRFRANTGELFF | TGCAGCGTTGAAGATAGGTTCAGGGCCAACACCGGGGAGCTGTTTTTT
TRBJ2-7 | - | TRBV20-1 | - | CSARRDGSYEQYF | TGCAGTGCTAGACGGGACGGGTCCTACGAGCAGTACTTC
TRBJ2-7 | - | TRBV25-1 | - | CASSATYEQYF | TGTGCCAGCAGCGCTACTTACGAGCAGTACTTC
TRBJ2-2 | - | TRBV20-1 | - | CSVATTGELFF | TGCAGTGTTGCGACCACCGGGGAGCTGTTTTTT
TRBJ1-5 | - | TRBV2 | - | CASGGAQPQHF | TGTGCCAGTGGAGGAGCACAGCCCCAGCATTTT
TRBJ2-3 | - | TRBV13 | - | CASSLGHGDTQYF | TGTGCCAGCAGCTTAGGCCACGGAGATACGCAGTATTTT
TRBJ1-1 | - | TRBV12-3/TRBV12-4 | - | CASSPARSNTEAFF | TGTGCCAGCAGCCCGGCTCGTTCGAACACTGAAGCTTTCTTT
TRBJ1-2 | - | TRBV15 | - | CATSREEGRGGYTF | TGTGCCACCAGCAGAGAGGAGGGCCGGGGTGGCTACACCTTC
TRBJ1-2 | once | TRBV7-9 | TRBD1 | CASSSLGTDFYGYTF | TGTGCCAGCAGCTCACTCGGGACAGATTTCTATGGCTACACCTTC
TRBJ2-5 | - | TRBV7-9 | - | CASSLGTTQETQYF | TGTGCCAGCAGCTTAGGGACTACCCAAGAGACCCAGTACTTC
TRBJ2-7 | - | TRBV12-3/TRBV12-4 | - | CASSFSPVEQYF | TGTGCCAGCAGTTTTTCCCCCGTCGAGCAGTACTTC
TRBJ2-7 | - | TRBV29-1 | - | CSVWDNYEQYF | TGCAGCGTATGGGACAATTACGAGCAGTACTTC
TRBJ2-2 | - | TRBV20-1 | TRBD2 | CSANGLAGGAGELFF | TGCAGTGCTAACGGACTAGCGGGAGGAGCCGGGGAGCTGTTTTTT
TRBJ2-1 | - | TRBV7-9 | - | CASIPVGRTANEQFF | TGTGCCAGCATCCCCGTGGGCAGGACGGCCAATGAGCAGTTCTTC
TRBJ2-7 | - | TRBV5-1 | - | CASSLDRVYEQYF | TGCGCCAGCAGCTTGGACAGGGTCTACGAGCAGTACTTC
TRBJ2-1 | - | TRBV10-3 | TRBD2 | CAISESVLGLAAYNEQFF | TGTGCCATCAGTGAGTCTGTGCTGGGACTAGCGGCTTACAATGAGCAGTTCTTC
TRBJ1-1 | - | TRBV2 | - | CASSESGVNTEAFF | TGTGCCAGCAGTGAGTCGGGAGTGAACACTGAAGCTTTCTTT